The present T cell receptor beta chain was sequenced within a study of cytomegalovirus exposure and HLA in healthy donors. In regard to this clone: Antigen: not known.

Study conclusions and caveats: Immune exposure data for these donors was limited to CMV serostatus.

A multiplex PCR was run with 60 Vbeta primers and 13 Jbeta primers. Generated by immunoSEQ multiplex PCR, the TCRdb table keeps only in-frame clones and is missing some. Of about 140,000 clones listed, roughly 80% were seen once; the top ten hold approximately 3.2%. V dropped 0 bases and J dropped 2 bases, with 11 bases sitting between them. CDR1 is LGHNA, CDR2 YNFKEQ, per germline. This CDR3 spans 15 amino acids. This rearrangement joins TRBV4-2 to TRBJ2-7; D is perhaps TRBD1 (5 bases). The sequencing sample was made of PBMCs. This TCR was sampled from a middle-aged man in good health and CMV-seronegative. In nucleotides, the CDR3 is TGTGCCAGCAGCCAAGAACGACAGAGAACCTACGAGCAGTACTTC. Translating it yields CASSQERQRTYEQYF.